These 13 T cell receptor beta chains originate from one sample sequenced in a study of cytomegalovirus exposure and HLA in healthy donors. The PCR employed 60 Vbeta primers together with 13 Jbeta primers. Assay used: immunoSEQ multiplex PCR; TCRdb lists only in-frame clones, some missing. The profile shows over 130,000 clones, 75% to 85% of them singletons. Specimen: PBMCs. These receptors came from a human donor in good health.

The rearrangement links TRBV7-2 to TRBJ1-2; 7 nucleotides align to TRBD1. With V trimmed by 5 bases and J by 3 bases, 3 bases remained unmatched. Germline V gene data show CDR1 as SGHTA and CDR2 as FQGNSA. There are 13 residues in the CDR3. The CDR3 loop is CASSRDRDYGYTF. The CDR3, as DNA: TGTGCCAGCAGCCGTGACAGGGACTATGGCTACACCTTC. The whole variable domain, remainder taken from reference TRBV7-2 and TRBJ1-2, is GAGVSQSPSNKVTEKGKDVELRCDPISGHTALYWYRQSLGQGLEFLIYFQGNSAPDKSGLPSDRFSAERTGGSVSTLTIQRTQQEDSAVYLCASSRDRDYGYTFGSGTRLTVV.

The rearrangement joins TRBV7-8 to TRBJ1-5, with a tentative D call TRBD1 (6 bases). Germline loops: CDR1 SGHVS, CDR2 FQNEAQ. Deletions cut 5 bases from V and 3 bases from J, with 11 bases between. This CDR3 region has 14 residues. CDR3: CASSLTGFNQPQHF. The CDR3 nucleotides read TGTGCCAGCAGCCTCACAGGGTTCAATCAGCCCCAGCATTTT.

The rearrangement links TRBV5-1 to TRBJ2-2, with 8 bases lining up with TRBD1. This CDR3 comprises 15 residues. Germline CDR1 and CDR2: SGHRS and YFSETQ. V dropped 6 bases and J dropped 4; count of bases not matched to a gene: 8. The CDR3 is CASTSGGRGTGELFF. The CDR3 nucleotides read TGCGCCAGCACCTCAGGGGGCCGGGGCACCGGGGAGCTGTTTTTT.

The rearrangement uses TRBV6-5 and TRBJ2-7; possibly TRBD1 for D (8 bases). Germline CDR1 MNHEY, CDR2 SVGAGI. The V end lost 5 bases, the J end lost 5 bases, and 13 bases lay between the germline ends. There are 13 residues in the CDR3. CDR3 in DNA: TGTGCCAGCAGTGACAGGGGAGGGGACGAGCAGTACTTC. Translated, it gives CASSDRGGDEQYF.

The chain has TRBV6-6 and TRBJ2-7; perhaps TRBD1 as D (5 bases). The germline gives CDR1 MNHNY, CDR2 SVGAGI (reference sequence). CDR3 length: 15 residues. Trimming left V 0 bases short and J 1 base short, with 10 bases between. The DNA of the CDR3 is TGTGCCAGCAGTTACTCGCAGGGAAGTTCCTACGAGCAGTACTTC. Protein sequence: CASSYSQGSSYEQYF.

The gene calls are TRBV14 and TRBJ2-1, with TRBD2 matching over 12 bases. V shed 2 bases, J shed 6 bases, and the junction held 11 bases outside the gene matches. CDR3 size: 18 residues. In germline, CDR1 is SGHDN, CDR2 FVKESK. The CDR3 loop is CASSQRLAGVLSPNEQFF. The CDR3, as DNA: TGTGCCAGCAGCCAAAGACTAGCGGGAGTCCTAAGCCCCAATGAGCAGTTCTTC.

This chain uses TRBV19 with TRBJ2-3, with unresolved D. CDR1 LNHDA and CDR2 SQIVND come from the germline V gene (reference sequence). This CDR3 spans 15 amino acids. V shed 5 bases and J shed 1 base, with 13 bases lying between them. The CDR3 bases are TGTGCCAGTAGTCCCCTCGATCGGGGCACAGATACGCAGTATTTT. Its protein is CASSPLDRGTDTQYF.

The gene calls are TRBV30 and TRBJ2-7; D ambiguous. This CDR3 spans 11 amino acids. Between the trimmed V and J ends, which lost 7 bases and 5 bases, there was a span of 12 bases. From germline, CDR1 is GTSNPN and CDR2 SVGIG (reference sequence). The CDR3 loop reads CASSIHDEQYF. The CDR3 coding sequence is TGTGCCTCCTCTATTCACGACGAGCAGTACTTC.

The chain carries TRBV27 and TRBJ2-3; tentatively, D is TRBD1 (7 bases). This CDR3 region has 13 residues. From germline, CDR1 is MNHEY and CDR2 SMNVEV (reference sequence). The V end was cut by 10 bases, the J end by 3 bases, with 14 bases between. The CDR3 DNA sequence: TGTGCCACCCAGGGGGGTGGTACAGATACGCAGTATTTT. Translation gives CATQGGGTDTQYF.

CDR3 coding DNA: TGCAGCATAACAGGGGGGGATGGCTACACCTTC. Translating it yields CSITGGDGYTF. V is TRBV29-1 and J is TRBJ1-2; 8 bases match TRBD1. Germline CDR1 SQVTM, CDR2 ANQGSEA. The CDR3 covers 11 residues. Trimming took 8 bases from V and 6 from J; bases not matched to a gene: 5.

The gene calls are TRBV5-4 and TRBJ2-1; no clear D. The CDR3 has 10 amino acids. The germline V gene encodes CDR1 SGHNT and CDR2 YYREEE (reference sequence). Trimming shortened V by 10 bases and J by 8 bases, and 10 bases separated the two germline ends. The DNA of the CDR3 is TGTGCCGCCGGTCCGGATGAGCAGTTCTTC. Protein product: CAAGPDEQFF.

The rearrangement uses TRBV30 and TRBJ1-1; perhaps TRBD1 as D (6 bases). With 4 bases removed from V and 4 bases from J, the gap between germline ends came to 19 bases. Looked up from germline, CDR1 is GTSNPN and CDR2 is SVGIG (reference sequence). The CDR3 contains 15 residues. CDR3 coding DNA: TGTGCCTGGAAAGTAGTCCCAGGGGAGCTCACTGAAGCTTTCTTT. This sequence encodes CAWKVVPGELTEAFF.

This clone was found once. The genes are TRBV6-5 and TRBJ2-5, with 9 bases that match TRBD1. CDR1 and CDR2 (germline): MNHEY, SVGAGI. The CDR3 loop spans 15 amino acids. The J segment lost 4 bases and the V segment lost 5 bases, leaving 8 bases of the junction unmatched. The CDR3 DNA reads as TGTGCCAGCAGTCAGGGACAGGGTTCAGGAGAGACCCAGTACTTC. Translating gives CASSQGQGSGETQYF.